One TCR beta chain is described in this entry. Antigen specificity is unknown. This entry comes from a study of graft-versus-host responses after intestinal transplantation. About the study: Grafts that recipients had were multivisceral, liver-intestinal, or isolated intestinal transplants. Tacrolimus and steroids were given for around 3 years to all recipients after anti-thymocyte globulin induction.

Overall study findings and caveats: Patients with graft-donor T cell macrochimerism had high graft-versus-host to host-versus-graft clonal ratios in allografts.

Data came from immunoSEQ multiplex PCR; TCRdb stores just in-frame clones and leaves some out. The repertoire has 90,000 to 95,000 clones, roughly 91% of them found once; the top ten carry over 0.45%. Germline lookup yields CDR1 LNHDA and CDR2 SQIVND (reference sequence). With 3 bases removed from V and 4 bases from J, the gap between germline ends came to 7 bases. This CDR3 has 13 amino acids. The sample here was unstimulated CD8+ T cells sorted from spleen or lymph node cells, taken before intestinal transplant. The chain is built from TRBV19 and TRBJ1-5; D remains unclear. The clonotype was recovered from a human donor who received an intestinal transplant. The CDR3 DNA follows: TGTGCCAGTAGTATCCTAGGAAATCAGCCCCAGCATTTT. Protein: CASSILGNQPQHF.